Below are 7 T cell receptor beta chains sequenced from a single sample in a study of cytomegalovirus exposure and HLA in healthy donors. 60 Vbeta and 13 Jbeta primers were used in PCR. The data were produced by immunoSEQ multiplex PCR, yet TCRdb's version contains in-frame clones alone and is incomplete. Its table lists over 80,000 clones. The sequenced material came from PBMCs. These receptors were collected from a girl between 5 and 17 years old in good health and CMV-seropositive.

About this clone: A read error may produce the germline difference seen at one junction end. The chain carries TRBV30 and TRBJ1-6; TRBD1 aligns across 7 bases. Germline values: CDR1 GTSNPN, CDR2 SVGIG (reference sequence). The CDR3 spans 15 residues. As DNA, the CDR3 is TGTGCCGGGAGGGACAGCTTTTCTTATAATTCACCCCTCCACTTT. Encoded protein: CAGRDSFSYNSPLHF.

The rearrangement links TRBV29-1 to TRBJ2-7, with D tentatively TRBD1 (6 bases). The germline V and J ends were trimmed by 7 bases and 0 bases, with 10 bases remaining between them. The length of the CDR3 is 12 residues. Germline lookup yields CDR1 SQVTM and CDR2 ANQGSEA. The CDR3 DNA follows: TGCAGCGGACAGGAAAGCTCCTACGAGCAGTACTTC. Translation: CSGQESSYEQYF.

The chain couples TRBV7-5 to TRBJ1-2. TRBV7-5 is annotated as a pseudogene. The CDR3 spans 14 residues. CDR3 nucleotide sequence: TGTGTCAGAAGCCCCCTGAACGGCGGCTATGGCTACACCTTC. Translating gives CVRSPLNGGYGYTF.

This chain connects TRBV2 to TRBJ2-7; D is uncertain. Germline-derived CDR1 and CDR2 are SNHLY and FYNNEI. Trimming took off 1 base at V and 3 bases at J, with 4 bases between the two ends. This CDR3 region has 12 residues. The CDR3 protein is CASSEGGYEQYV. DNA for the CDR3: TGTGCCAGCAGTGAAGGGGGCTACGAGCAGTACGTC.

This rearrangement joins TRBV7-2 to TRBJ2-7; a weak D match, TRBD2 (6 bases). Germline CDR1 and CDR2: SGHTA and FQGNSA. V was cut by 5 bases and J by 3 bases, with 17 bases left in between. The CDR3 spans 15 residues. The CDR3 nucleotides are TGTGCCAGCAGCGTACGGGGGTCCCTCCTCTACGAGCAGTACTTC. It codes for CASSVRGSLLYEQYF.

The chain links TRBV29-1 to TRBJ2-1, with 10 bases identical to TRBD1. CDR3 length equals 16 residues. Trimming cost V 4 bases and J 9 bases; bases outside gene matches: 15. From germline, CDR1 is SQVTM and CDR2 ANQGSEA. The CDR3 spells CSVVSTGTGEAGEQFF. CDR3 DNA: TGCAGCGTTGTCTCTACCGGGACAGGGGAGGCCGGTGAGCAGTTCTTC.

The chain is built from TRBV4-3 and TRBJ2-1; tentatively, D is TRBD1 (6 bases). The CDR3 length is 16 residues. V lost 1 base, J lost 7 bases, and 17 bases lay in between. CDR1 and CDR2 (germline): LGHNA, YSLEER. CDR3 amino acids: CASSQGSSWGHNEQFF. CDR3 coding DNA: TGCGCCAGCAGCCAAGGGAGTAGCTGGGGGCATAATGAGCAGTTCTTC.